This is a list of T cell receptor beta chains from one sample in a study of T cells in Graves' hyperthyroidism and ophthalmopathy. TCRdb redid the calling of the multiplex PCR reads with MiXCR, one entry per CDR3 protein. The sample gives about 420,000 distinct CDR3 sequences, approximately 13% of which show up once; 5% to 6.5% is in the top ten. Sequenced: blood. These receptors all stem from a woman under 30 with Graves' hyperthyroidism. The CDR3 runs from the conserved cysteine through the conserved F or W. A D gene is named only where the DNA matches it firmly. Expanded clones get a size class; other rows say once, few or many, or leave the size out.

TRBV28	TRBD2	NA	TRBJ2-3	TGTGCCAGCAGCCAACCGGCTAGCGGGTCGACAGATACGCAGTATTTT	CASSQPASGSTDTQYF
TRBV28	NA	few	TRBJ1-5	TGTGCCAGCAGTTCCGAGGACACGCAGCATTTT	CASSSEDTQHF
TRBV7-2	NA	many	TRBJ2-1	TGTGCCAGCAGCTATGGACTGACGTACAATGAGCAGTTCTTC	CASSYGLTYNEQFF
TRBV10-3	TRBD1	few	TRBJ2-7	TGTGCCATCAGTGGACAGGGGGTAACCTACGAGCAGTACTTC	CAISGQGVTYEQYF
TRBV2	TRBD1	many	TRBJ1-6	TGTGCCAGCACCATGGACAGGGTCAATTCACCCCTCCACTTT	CASTMDRVNSPLHF
TRBV18	TRBD1	many	TRBJ2-3	TGTGCCAGCTCAGCGGACAGGGGGCTTGTTGCAGATACGCAGTATTTT	CASSADRGLVADTQYF
TRBV12-3/TRBV12-4	TRBD1	few	TRBJ1-1	TGTGCCAGCAGTTCTGCAGGGGGGTGGGGGTACACTGAAGCTTTCTTT	CASSSAGGWGYTEAFF
TRBV9	TRBD2	NA	TRBJ2-3	TGTGCCAGCAGCGCCCCCGGGGGGGGCCACACAGATACGCAGTATTTT	CASSAPGGGHTDTQYF
TRBV20-1	TRBD1	many	TRBJ2-4	TGCAGTGCTCGTATTGTACAGGGGCGAAGAGAAAACATTCAGTACTTC	CSARIVQGRRENIQYF
TRBV6-1	NA	many	TRBJ1-5	TGTGCCAGCAGAGAGGGGGAGGTTGACAATCAGCCCCAGCATTTT	CASREGEVDNQPQHF
TRBV5-1	TRBD1	many	TRBJ2-7	TGCGCCACCAGGACAGGAGAAGGCTCCTACGAGCAGTACTTC	CATRTGEGSYEQYF
TRBV2	NA	many	TRBJ1-5	TGTGCCAGCAGGGAACCGAAAAACGGGCAGCCCCAGCATTTT	CASREPKNGQPQHF
TRBV20-1	TRBD2	NA	TRBJ2-5	TGCAGTGCTAGCAGGCTAGCGGGAGAGACCCAGTACTTC	CSASRLAGETQYF
TRBV13	NA	many	TRBJ2-7	TGTGCCAGCAGCTTAGTATTGGGGTCAGGGGAATGGAGCGAGCAGTACTTC	CASSLVLGSGEWSEQYF
TRBV7-9	TRBD2	many	TRBJ2-1	TGTGCCAGCAGCGCAGCACTAGCGCCCAGCTACAATGAGCAGTTCTTC	CASSAALAPSYNEQFF
TRBV28	NA	many	TRBJ1-5	TGTGCCATAATCTCCGGGACGGATAGCAATCAGCCCCAGCATTTT	CAIISGTDSNQPQHF
TRBV7-9	NA	NA	TRBJ1-5	TGTGCCAGCAGCAAAGGGGGGGGGGCCCAGCATTTT	CASSKGGGAQHF
TRBV7-2	TRBD2	once	TRBJ2-1	TGTGCCAGCAGCTTATGGACTAGCGGGACCAATGAGCAGTTCTTC	CASSLWTSGTNEQFF
TRBV6-2/TRBV6-3	NA	NA	TRBJ2-7	TGTGCCAGCAGTTACTCAGCAAACTACGAGCAGTACTTC	CASSYSANYEQYF
TRBV18	TRBD1	many	TRBJ2-7	TGTGCCAGCTCACCACCCCGAGCGGACAGGTCGCTCTACGAGCAGTACTTC	CASSPPRADRSLYEQYF
TRBV6-1	NA	many	TRBJ2-3	TGTGCCAGCAGGAAGCGGGCAACACCTAGCACAGATACGCAGTATTTT	CASRKRATPSTDTQYF
TRBV6-2/TRBV6-3	NA	many	TRBJ1-1	TGTGCCAGCAGTGTAACCAAAAGGAACACTGAAGCTTTCTTT	CASSVTKRNTEAFF
TRBV20-1	NA	many	TRBJ2-1	TGCAGTGCTAGCACCCTGGTGGGAGGCGATGAGCAGTTCTTC	CSASTLVGGDEQFF
TRBV19	NA	few	TRBJ2-3	TGTGCCAGTAACCCGGGGATTCTAACAGATACGCAGTATTTT	CASNPGILTDTQYF
TRBV5-1	TRBD2	many	TRBJ2-3	TGCGCCAGCAGATCGCTAGCGGGAGGGAGCACAGATACGCAGTATTTT	CASRSLAGGSTDTQYF
TRBV11-2	TRBD2	many	TRBJ2-1	TGTGCCAGCAGCTTAGTTGCTATGGCGGGAGGACCCAATGAGCAGTTCTTC	CASSLVAMAGGPNEQFF
TRBV7-7	TRBD2	many	TRBJ2-5	TGTGCTAGCAGCTTATGGACTAGCGGGGGTGTCTCACAAGAGACCCAGTACTTC	CASSLWTSGGVSQETQYF
TRBV27	TRBD2	many	TRBJ2-7	TGTGCCAGTTGGGACCCGGGACTAGCGGGGGGTTACGAGCAGTACTTC	CASWDPGLAGGYEQYF
TRBV5-1	TRBD1	many	TRBJ2-7	TGCGCCAGCAGCAAACCGGGACAGGGGTCTTACGAGCAGTACTTC	CASSKPGQGSYEQYF
TRBV6-1	TRBD2	few	TRBJ2-2	TGTGCCAGCAGGACTAGCGTCACCGGGGAGCTGTTTTTT	CASRTSVTGELFF
TRBV24-1	NA	few	TRBJ2-2	TGTGCCACTCTTGACAGCAACACCGGGGAGCTGTTTTTT	CATLDSNTGELFF
TRBV9	NA	NA	TRBJ2-7	TGTGCCAGCAGCGTAGGGGCAGGGGTTGGTTACGAGCAGTACTTC	CASSVGAGVGYEQYF
TRBV27	TRBD1	few	TRBJ2-7	TGTGCCAGCAGTTCGACAGGGAGAGACGAGCAGTACTTC	CASSSTGRDEQYF
TRBV12-3/TRBV12-4	TRBD2	many	TRBJ2-3	TGTGCCAGCAGTTTCCGGACTAGCGGGAGTGCAGATACGCAGTATTTT	CASSFRTSGSADTQYF
TRBV19	NA	few	TRBJ1-1	TGTGCCAGTTCGGACAGTATATCGTTGAACACTGAAGCTTTCTTT	CASSDSISLNTEAFF
TRBV7-2	NA	few	TRBJ2-6	TGTGCCAGCAGCTTATCTTTTGTGAGGGCCAACGTCCTGACTTTC	CASSLSFVRANVLTF
TRBV7-9	TRBD1	many	TRBJ2-1	TGTGCCAGCAGCTTGGGGGACAGCTTCTACAATGAGCAGTTCTTC	CASSLGDSFYNEQFF
TRBV6-1	NA	many	TRBJ2-3	TGTGCCAGCACTCCAGCCTCCACAGATACGCAGTATTTT	CASTPASTDTQYF
TRBV29-1	NA	many	TRBJ2-7	TGCAGCGTTGAATGGAGGGGCGAGCAGTACTTC	CSVEWRGEQYF
TRBV20-1	NA	many	TRBJ2-3	TGCAGTCCTATGCCGGGACACACTACAGATACGCAGTATTTT	CSPMPGHTTDTQYF
TRBV9	NA	NA	TRBJ2-7	TGTGCCAGCAGCTCTCGGACTGGCTACGAGCAGTACTTC	CASSSRTGYEQYF